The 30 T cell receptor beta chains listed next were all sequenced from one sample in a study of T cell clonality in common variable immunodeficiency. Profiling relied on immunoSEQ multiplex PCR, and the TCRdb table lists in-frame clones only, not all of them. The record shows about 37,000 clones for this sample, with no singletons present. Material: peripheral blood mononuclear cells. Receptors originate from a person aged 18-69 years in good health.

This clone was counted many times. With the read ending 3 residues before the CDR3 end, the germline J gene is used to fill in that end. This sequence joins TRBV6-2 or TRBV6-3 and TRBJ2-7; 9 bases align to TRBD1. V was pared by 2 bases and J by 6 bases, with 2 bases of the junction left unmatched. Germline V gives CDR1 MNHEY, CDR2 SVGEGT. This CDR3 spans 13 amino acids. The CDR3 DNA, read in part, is TGTGCCAGCAGTTACAACAGGGGGCGCGAG. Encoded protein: CASSYNRGRE. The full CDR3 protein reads CASSYNRGREQYF.

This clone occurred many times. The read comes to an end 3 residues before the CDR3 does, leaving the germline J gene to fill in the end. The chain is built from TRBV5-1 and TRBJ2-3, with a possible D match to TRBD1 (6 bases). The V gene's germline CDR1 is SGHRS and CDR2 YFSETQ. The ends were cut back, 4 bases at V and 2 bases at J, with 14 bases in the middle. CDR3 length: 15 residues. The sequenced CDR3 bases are TGCGCCAGCAGCCCATTAGGGGGAACCACAGATACG. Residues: CASSPLGGTTDT. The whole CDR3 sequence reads CASSPLGGTTDTQYF.

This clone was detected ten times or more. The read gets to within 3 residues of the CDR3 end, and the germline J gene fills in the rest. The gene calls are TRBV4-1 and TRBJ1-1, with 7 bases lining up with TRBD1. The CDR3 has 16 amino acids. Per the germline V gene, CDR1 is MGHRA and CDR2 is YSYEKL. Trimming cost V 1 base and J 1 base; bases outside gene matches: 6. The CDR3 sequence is CASSQVRDSPNTEAFF. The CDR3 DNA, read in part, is TGCGCCAGCAGCCAAGTCAGGGACAGTCCGAACACTGAA.

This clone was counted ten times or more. CDR3 bases read: TGTGCCAGCTCACCCGGACTAGCGGGAGCCGATGAG. Translated: CASSPGLAGADE. The full CDR3 protein reads CASSPGLAGADEQFF. V and J are TRBV18 and TRBJ2-1; TRBD2 agrees at 13 bases. The read terminates 3 residues before the CDR3 end, so the remaining end is supplied by the germline J gene. Germline V gives CDR1 KGHSH, CDR2 LQKENI. The V and J ends lost 3 bases and 8 bases, in that order; junction bases with no gene match: 4. The CDR3 contains 15 residues.

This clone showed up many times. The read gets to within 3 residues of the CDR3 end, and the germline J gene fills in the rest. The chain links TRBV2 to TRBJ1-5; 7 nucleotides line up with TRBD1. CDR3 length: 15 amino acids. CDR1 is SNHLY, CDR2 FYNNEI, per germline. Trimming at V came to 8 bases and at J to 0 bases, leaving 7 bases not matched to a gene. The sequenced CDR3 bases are TGTGCCAGCCGGAGGGACAGTAATAGCAATCAGCCC. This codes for CASRRDSNSNQP. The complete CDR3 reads CASRRDSNSNQPQHF.

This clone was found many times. Partial CDR3 DNA: TGTGCCAGCAGTGGGCCCGGGGGGGACCAAGAGACC. Its protein product is CASSGPGGDQET. In full, the CDR3 is CASSGPGGDQETQYF. The chain joins TRBV2 to TRBJ2-5, with 8 bases matching TRBD2. The sequenced fragment ends 3 residues before the CDR3 boundary, so the rest is inferred from the germline J gene. This CDR3 spans 15 amino acids. Germline V gives CDR1 SNHLY, CDR2 FYNNEI. V shed 4 bases, J shed 0 bases, and the junction held 4 bases outside the gene matches. Looking up the rest from reference TRBV2 and TRBJ2-5 gives the full variable domain: EPEVTQTPSHQVTQMGQEVILRCVPISNHLYFYWYRQILGQKVEFLVSFYNNEISEKSEIFDDQFSVERPDGSNFTLKIRSTKLEDSAMYFCASSGPGGDQETQYFGPGTRLLVL.

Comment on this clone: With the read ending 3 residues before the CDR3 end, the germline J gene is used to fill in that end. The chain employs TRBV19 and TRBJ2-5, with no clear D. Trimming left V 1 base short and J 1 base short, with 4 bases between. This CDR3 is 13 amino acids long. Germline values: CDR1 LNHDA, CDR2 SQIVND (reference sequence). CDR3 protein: CASSIGSQETQYF. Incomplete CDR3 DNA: TGTGCCAGTAGTATAGGTAGCCAAGAGACC.

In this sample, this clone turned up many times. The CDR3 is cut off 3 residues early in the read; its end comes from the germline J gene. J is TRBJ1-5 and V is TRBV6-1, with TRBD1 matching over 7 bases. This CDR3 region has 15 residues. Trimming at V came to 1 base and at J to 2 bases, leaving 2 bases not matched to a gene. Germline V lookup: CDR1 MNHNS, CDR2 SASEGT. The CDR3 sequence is CASSEDTGGNQPQHF. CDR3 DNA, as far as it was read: TGTGCCAGCAGTGAAGATACAGGGGGCAATCAGCCC.

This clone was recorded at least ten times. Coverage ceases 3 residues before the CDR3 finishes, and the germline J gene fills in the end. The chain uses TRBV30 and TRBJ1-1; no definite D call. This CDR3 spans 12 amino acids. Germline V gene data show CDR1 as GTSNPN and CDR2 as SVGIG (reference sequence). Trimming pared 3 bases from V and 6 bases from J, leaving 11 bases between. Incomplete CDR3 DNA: TGTGCCTGGAGAGGACTACCACCTGAA. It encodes CAWRGLPPE. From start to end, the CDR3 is CAWRGLPPEAFF.

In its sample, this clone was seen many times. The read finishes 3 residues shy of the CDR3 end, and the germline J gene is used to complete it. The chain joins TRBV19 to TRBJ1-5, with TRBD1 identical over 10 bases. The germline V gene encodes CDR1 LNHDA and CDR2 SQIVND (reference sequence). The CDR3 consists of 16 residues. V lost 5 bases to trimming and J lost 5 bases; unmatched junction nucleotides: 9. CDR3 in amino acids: CASSGRDRGAHQPQHF. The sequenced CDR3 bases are TGTGCCAGTAGTGGCCGGGACAGGGGAGCCCATCAGCCC.

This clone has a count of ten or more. Incomplete CDR3 DNA: TGTGCCAGCTCACCCGGGGATTCCTCTGGAAACACC. Amino acids: CASSPGDSSGNT. The full CDR3 protein is CASSPGDSSGNTIYF. V is TRBV18 and J is TRBJ1-3; unclear D gene. The read stops 3 residues short of the end of the CDR3; the missing end is completed from the germline J gene. The germline gives CDR1 KGHSH, CDR2 LQKENI. The length of the CDR3 is 15 residues. V gave up 3 bases and J gave up 0 bases, with 9 bases separating them.

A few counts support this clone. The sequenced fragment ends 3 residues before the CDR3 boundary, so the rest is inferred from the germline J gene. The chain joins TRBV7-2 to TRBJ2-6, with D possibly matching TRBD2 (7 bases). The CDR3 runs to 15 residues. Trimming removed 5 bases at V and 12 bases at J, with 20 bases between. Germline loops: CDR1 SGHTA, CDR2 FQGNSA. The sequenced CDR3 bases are TGTGCCAGCAGCACCCCTTGGGGGGGAGGGGGCGTC. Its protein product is CASSTPWGGGGV. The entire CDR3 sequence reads CASSTPWGGGGVLTF.

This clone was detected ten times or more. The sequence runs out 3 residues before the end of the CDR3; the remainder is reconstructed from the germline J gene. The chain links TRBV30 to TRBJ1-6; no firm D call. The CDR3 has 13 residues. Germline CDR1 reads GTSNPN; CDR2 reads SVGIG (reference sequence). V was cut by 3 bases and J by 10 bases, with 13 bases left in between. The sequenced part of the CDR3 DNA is TGTGCCTGGAGCCCACAAAAGGCATCACCC. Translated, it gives CAWSPQKASP. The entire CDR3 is CAWSPQKASPLHF.

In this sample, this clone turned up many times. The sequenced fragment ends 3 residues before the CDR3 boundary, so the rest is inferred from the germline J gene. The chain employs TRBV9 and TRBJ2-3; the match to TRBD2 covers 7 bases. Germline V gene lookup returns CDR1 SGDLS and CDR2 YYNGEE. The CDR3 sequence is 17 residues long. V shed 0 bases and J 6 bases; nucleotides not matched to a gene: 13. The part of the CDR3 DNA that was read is TGTGCCAGCAGCGTAGCGGGGGGAGTCGCTGGTAGCGATACG. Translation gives CASSVAGGVAGSDT. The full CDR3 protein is CASSVAGGVAGSDTQYF.

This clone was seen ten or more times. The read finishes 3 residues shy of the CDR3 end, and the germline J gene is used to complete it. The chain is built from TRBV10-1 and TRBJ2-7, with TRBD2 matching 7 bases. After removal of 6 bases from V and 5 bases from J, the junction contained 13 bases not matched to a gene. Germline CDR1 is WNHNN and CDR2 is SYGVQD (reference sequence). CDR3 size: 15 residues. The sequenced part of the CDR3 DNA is TGCGCCAGCAGCCCAGGCGGGGGAGGTGGAGACGAG. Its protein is CASSPGGGGGDE. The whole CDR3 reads CASSPGGGGGDEQYF.

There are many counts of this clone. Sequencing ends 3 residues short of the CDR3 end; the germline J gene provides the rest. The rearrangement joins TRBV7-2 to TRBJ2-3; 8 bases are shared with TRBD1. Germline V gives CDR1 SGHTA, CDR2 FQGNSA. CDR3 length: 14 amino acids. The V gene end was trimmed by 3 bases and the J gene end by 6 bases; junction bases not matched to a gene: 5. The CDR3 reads CASSFQGAMDTQYF. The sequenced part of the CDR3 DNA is TGTGCCAGCAGCTTTCAGGGGGCGATGGATACG. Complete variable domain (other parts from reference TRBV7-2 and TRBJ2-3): GAGVSQSPSNKVTEKGKDVELRCDPISGHTALYWYRQSLGQGLEFLIYFQGNSAPDKSGLPSDRFSAERTGGSVSTLTIQRTQQEDSAVYLCASSFQGAMDTQYFGPGTRLTVL.

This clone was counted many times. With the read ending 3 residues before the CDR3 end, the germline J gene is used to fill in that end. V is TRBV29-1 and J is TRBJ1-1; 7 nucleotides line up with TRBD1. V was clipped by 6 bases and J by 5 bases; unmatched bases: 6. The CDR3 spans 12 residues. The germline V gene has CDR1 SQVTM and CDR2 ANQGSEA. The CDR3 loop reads CSVVQGWTEAFF. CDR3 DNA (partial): TGCAGCGTCGTACAGGGGTGGACTGAA. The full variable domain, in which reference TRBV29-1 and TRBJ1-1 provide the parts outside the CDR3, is SAVISQKPSRDICQRGTSLTIQCQVDSQVTMMFWYRQQPGQSLTLIATANQGSEATYESGFVIDKFPISRPNLTFSTLTVSNMSPEDSSIYLCSVVQGWTEAFFGQGTRLTVV.

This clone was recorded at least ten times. The CDR3 loop reads CASSFRGANTEAFF. CDR3 DNA, as far as it was read: TGCGCCAGCAGCTTTCGGGGGGCTAACACTGAA. V is TRBV5-1 and J is TRBJ1-1; maybe TRBD1 (6 bases). The read finishes 3 residues shy of the CDR3 end, and the germline J gene is used to complete it. Germline values: CDR1 SGHRS, CDR2 YFSETQ. The CDR3 is 14 amino acids. The V end was cut by 2 bases, the J end by 2 bases, with 10 bases between.

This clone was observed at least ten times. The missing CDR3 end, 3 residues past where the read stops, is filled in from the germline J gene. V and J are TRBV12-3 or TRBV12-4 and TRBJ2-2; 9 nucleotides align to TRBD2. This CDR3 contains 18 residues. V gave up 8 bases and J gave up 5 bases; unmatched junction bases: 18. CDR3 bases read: TGTGCCAGCGGTTATAATAGCGGGGGCCTACGGCGGACCGGGGAG. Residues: CASGYNSGGLRRTGE. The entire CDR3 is CASGYNSGGLRRTGELFF.

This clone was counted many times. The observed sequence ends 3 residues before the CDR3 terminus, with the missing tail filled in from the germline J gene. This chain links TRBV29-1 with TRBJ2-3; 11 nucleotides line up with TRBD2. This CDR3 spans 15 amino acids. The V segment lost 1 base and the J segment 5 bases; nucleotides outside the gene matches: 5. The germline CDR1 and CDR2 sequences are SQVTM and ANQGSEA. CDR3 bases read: TGCAGCGTTGAAGGCCTAGCGGGGGGCAGAGATACG. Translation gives CSVEGLAGGRDT. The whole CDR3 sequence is CSVEGLAGGRDTQYF.

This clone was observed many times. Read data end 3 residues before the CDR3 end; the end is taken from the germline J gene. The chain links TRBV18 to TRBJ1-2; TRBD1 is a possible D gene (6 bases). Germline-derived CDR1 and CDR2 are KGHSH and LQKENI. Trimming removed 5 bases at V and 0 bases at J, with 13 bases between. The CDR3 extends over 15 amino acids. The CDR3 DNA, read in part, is TGTGCCAGCTCATCCAGACAGGAACCTAACTATGGC. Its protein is CASSSRQEPNYG. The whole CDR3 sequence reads CASSSRQEPNYGYTF.

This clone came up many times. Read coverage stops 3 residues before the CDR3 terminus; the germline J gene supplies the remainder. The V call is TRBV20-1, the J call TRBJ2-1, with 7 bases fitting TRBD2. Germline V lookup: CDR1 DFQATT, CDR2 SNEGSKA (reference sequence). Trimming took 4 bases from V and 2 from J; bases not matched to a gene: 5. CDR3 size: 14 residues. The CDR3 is CSAISSGTYNEQFF. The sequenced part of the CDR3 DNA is TGCAGTGCTATTTCCAGCGGGACCTACAATGAG.

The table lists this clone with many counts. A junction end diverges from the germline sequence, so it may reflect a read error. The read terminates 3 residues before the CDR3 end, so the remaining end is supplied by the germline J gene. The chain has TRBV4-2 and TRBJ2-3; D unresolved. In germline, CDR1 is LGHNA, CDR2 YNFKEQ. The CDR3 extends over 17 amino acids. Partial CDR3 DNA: TGCGCCGGCAGCCAAGTGGGTTACGGTACAGCCTCGGATCCG. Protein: CAGSQVGYGTASDP. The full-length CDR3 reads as CAGSQVGYGTASDPQYF.

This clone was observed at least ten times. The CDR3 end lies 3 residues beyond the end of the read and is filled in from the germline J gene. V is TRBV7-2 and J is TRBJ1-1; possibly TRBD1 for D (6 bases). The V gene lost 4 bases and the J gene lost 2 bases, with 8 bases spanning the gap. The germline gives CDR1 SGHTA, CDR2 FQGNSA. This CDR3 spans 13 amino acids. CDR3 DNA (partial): TGTGCCAGCAGCTGGGGGCGTAACACTGAA. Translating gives CASSWGRNTE. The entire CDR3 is CASSWGRNTEAFF.

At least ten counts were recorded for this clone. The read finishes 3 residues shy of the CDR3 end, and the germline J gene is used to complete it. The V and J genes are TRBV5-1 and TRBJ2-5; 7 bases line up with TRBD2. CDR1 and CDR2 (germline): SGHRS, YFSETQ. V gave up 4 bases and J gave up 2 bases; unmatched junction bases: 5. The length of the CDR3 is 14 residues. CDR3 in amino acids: CASSRGDGQETQYF. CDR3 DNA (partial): TGCGCCAGCAGCCGGGGGGACGGACAAGAGACC.

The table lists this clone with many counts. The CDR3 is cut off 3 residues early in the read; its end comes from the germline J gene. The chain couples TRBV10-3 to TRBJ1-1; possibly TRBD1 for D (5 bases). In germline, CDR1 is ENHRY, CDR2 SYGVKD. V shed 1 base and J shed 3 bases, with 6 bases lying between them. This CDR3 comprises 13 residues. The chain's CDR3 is CAISELQDTEAFF. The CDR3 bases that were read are TGTGCCATCAGTGAGTTACAGGACACTGAA.

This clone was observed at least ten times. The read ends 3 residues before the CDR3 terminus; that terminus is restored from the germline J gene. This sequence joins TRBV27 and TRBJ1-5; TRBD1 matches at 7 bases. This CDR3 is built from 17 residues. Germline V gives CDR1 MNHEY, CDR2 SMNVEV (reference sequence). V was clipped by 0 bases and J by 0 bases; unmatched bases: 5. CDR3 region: CASSLSMGQYSNQPQHF. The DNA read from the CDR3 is TGTGCCAGCAGTTTATCGATGGGACAGTATAGCAATCAGCCC.

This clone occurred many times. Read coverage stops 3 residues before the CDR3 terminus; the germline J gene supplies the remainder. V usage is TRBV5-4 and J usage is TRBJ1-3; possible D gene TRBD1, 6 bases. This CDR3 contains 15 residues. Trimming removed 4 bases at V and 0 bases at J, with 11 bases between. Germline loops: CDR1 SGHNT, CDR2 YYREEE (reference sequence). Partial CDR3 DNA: TGTGCCAGCAGCATGGGGGGGCTCTCTGGAAACACC. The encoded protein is CASSMGGLSGNT. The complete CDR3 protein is CASSMGGLSGNTIYF.

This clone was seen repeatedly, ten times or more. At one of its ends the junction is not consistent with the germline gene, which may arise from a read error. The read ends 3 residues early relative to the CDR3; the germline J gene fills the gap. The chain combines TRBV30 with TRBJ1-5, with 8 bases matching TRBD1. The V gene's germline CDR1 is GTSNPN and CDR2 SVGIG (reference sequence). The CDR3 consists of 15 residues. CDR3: CAWSGQEDSDQPQHF. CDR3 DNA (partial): TGTGCCTGGTCGGGACAGGAGGATAGCGATCAGCCC.

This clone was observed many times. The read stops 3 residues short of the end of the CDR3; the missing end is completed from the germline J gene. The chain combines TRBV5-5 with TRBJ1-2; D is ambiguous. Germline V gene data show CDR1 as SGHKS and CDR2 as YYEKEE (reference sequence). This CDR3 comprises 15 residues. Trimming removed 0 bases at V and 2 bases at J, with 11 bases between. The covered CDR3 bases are TGTGCCAGCAGCTTGGACGGGGTTATCAACTATGGC. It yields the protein CASSLDGVINYG. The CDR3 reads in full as CASSLDGVINYGYTF.